The entry below describes one T cell receptor beta chain. Its antigen is unknown. The protocol was immunoSEQ multiplex PCR, while the TCRdb copy is restricted to in-frame clones and leaves out a portion. In the table there are roughly 120,000 clones, over 75% of which are singletons. This record belongs to a study of graft-versus-host responses after intestinal transplantation. Overall study context: Recipients received multivisceral, liver-intestinal, or isolated intestinal transplants. For around 3 years after anti-thymocyte globulin induction, all recipients took tacrolimus and steroids. Overall study findings and caveats: Early after transplant, HvG clones declined as circulating GvH clones peaked. Some patients had graft-donor T cell macrochimerism. In their allografts, the ratios of graft-versus-host to host-versus-graft T cell clones were high.

The ends lost 0 bases at V and 5 bases at J; junction bases unmatched: 4. This CDR3 has 14 residues. The V gene's germline CDR1 is SGHRS and CDR2 YFSETQ. The source was unstimulated CD4+ T cells sorted from spleen or lymph node cells, collected before intestinal transplant. The receptor's source is a human donor who received an intestinal transplant. This chain connects TRBV5-1 to TRBJ2-5; 7 positions match TRBD1. CDR3 coding DNA: TGCGCCAGCAGCTTGGGACAGGGCGGGGAGACCCAGTACTTC. Protein: CASSLGQGGETQYF.